The 30 T cell receptor beta chains below all came from one sample that was sequenced in a study of cytomegalovirus exposure and HLA in healthy donors (dated by TCRdb to the late 2010s). The method behind the library was the immunoSEQ multiplex PCR assay. The multiplex PCR relied on a mix of 60 forward primers for TCR Vbeta segments and 13 reverse primers for TCR Jbeta segments. As stored in TCRdb, this immuneACCESS dataset retains in-frame rearrangements with V and J assigned. A fraction of the clones does not appear; measured against another copy, unresolved V genes explain less than half of the discrepancy, and the remainder lacks a known reason. The sample contains about 130,000 clones, about 80% of them found a single time. The ten biggest clones cover 2% to 2.5% of the sample. The sequencing input was PBMCs. These receptors were taken from a man aged 18 to 35 in good health and CMV-seronegative.

The J gene is TRBJ2-5, the V gene TRBV19; a weak D match, TRBD1 (6 bases). Germline assignment: CDR1 LNHDA and CDR2 SQIVND (reference sequence). V was trimmed by 0 bases and J by 1 base, leaving 6 bases between them. The CDR3 contains 14 residues. The CDR3 is CASSIEDSQETQYF. The CDR3 DNA reads TGTGCCAGTAGTATAGAGGACAGCCAAGAGACCCAGTACTTC. Full variable domain (outside the CDR3, taken from reference TRBV19 and TRBJ2-5): DGGITQSPKYLFRKEGQNVTLSCEQNLNHDAMYWYRQDPGQGLRLIYYSQIVNDFQKGDIAEGYSVSREKKESFPLTVTSAQKNPTAFYLCASSIEDSQETQYFGPGTRLLVL.

The rearrangement uses TRBV20-1 and TRBJ2-7, with D maybe TRBD2 (6 bases). This CDR3 contains 10 residues. Germline assignment: CDR1 DFQATT and CDR2 SNEGSKA (reference sequence). The CDR3 protein is CSARERGGVV. CDR3 bases: TGCAGTGCTAGAGAGCGGGGAGGTGTAGTC.

V usage is TRBV7-3 and J usage is TRBJ2-3, with 14 bases fitting TRBD2. This CDR3 has 18 amino acids. V dropped 0 bases and J dropped 2; count of bases not matched to a gene: 4. Germline V gives CDR1 SGHTA, CDR2 FQGTGA. The CDR3 nucleotides are TGTGCCAGCAGCTTAACGGGACTAGCGGGAGTCTCCACAGATACGCAGTATTTT. It yields the protein CASSLTGLAGVSTDTQYF.

The chain joins TRBV6-6 to TRBJ2-1; 9 positions agree with TRBD2. Germline V gives CDR1 MNHNY, CDR2 SVGAGI (reference sequence). V shed 6 bases, J shed 10 bases, and the junction held 13 bases outside the gene matches. The CDR3 is 15 residues long. The CDR3 region has the DNA TGTGCCAGCAGCCCCGGGACTAGCAGCTCCAGCGAGCAGTTCTTC. Translating gives CASSPGTSSSSEQFF.

The table lists this clone with a count of one. The gene calls are TRBV7-9 and TRBJ2-3, with D hard to call. The CDR3 length is 10 residues. V was shortened by 4 bases and J by 15 bases, with 11 bases between the two germline ends. The germline CDR1 and CDR2 sequences are SEHNR and FQNEAQ (reference sequence). The CDR3 loop reads CASSSNSQYF. The CDR3 nucleotides read TGTGCCAGCAGCTCTAACTCCCAATATTTT.

This clone has more than one count but fewer than ten. The chain couples TRBV5-1 to TRBJ2-3, with 7 bases lining up with TRBD1. The CDR3 extends over 15 amino acids. CDR1 and CDR2 from the germline V gene are SGHRS and YFSETQ. The junction had 5 bases not matched to a gene; V was cut back by 0 bases and J by 4 bases. CDR3 amino acids: CASSLGQGFSDTQYF. The CDR3 DNA is TGCGCCAGCAGCTTGGGACAGGGCTTCTCAGATACGCAGTATTTT.

V is TRBV15 and J is TRBJ2-5; D possibly corresponds to TRBD1 (5 bases). Between the trimmed V and J ends, which lost 8 bases and 2 bases, there was a span of 12 bases. The CDR3 is 13 amino acids. Germline assignment: CDR1 LNHNV and CDR2 YYDKDF (reference sequence). The CDR3 DNA reads as TGTGCCACCGGGGCTAACCATCAAGAGACCCAGTACTTC. This gives the protein CATGANHQETQYF.

The chain joins TRBV28 to TRBJ2-7; tentative D call: TRBD1 (6 bases). The V and J ends lost 6 bases and 2 bases respectively, with 11 bases between them. CDR1 is MDHEN, CDR2 SYDVKM, per germline. CDR3 length: 13 residues. The CDR3 bases are TGTGCCAGCAGGGGGCAGGGGACCTACGAGCAGTACTTC. The encoded protein is CASRGQGTYEQYF.

The table lists this clone with a count of one. The rearrangement uses TRBV7-7 and TRBJ2-1, with a possible D match to TRBD2 (5 bases). Trimming took 0 bases from V and 0 from J, leaving 12 bases between them. The CDR3 extends over 17 amino acids. Germline V lookup: CDR1 SSHAT, CDR2 FNYEAQ (reference sequence). The CDR3 coding sequence is TGTGCCAGCAGCTTAGCGCTGGGAGCGGACTCCTACAATGAGCAGTTCTTC. This encodes CASSLALGADSYNEQFF.

This chain uses TRBV15 with TRBJ2-2; 14 bases align to TRBD2. CDR1 LNHNV and CDR2 YYDKDF come from the germline V gene (reference sequence). The CDR3 totals 16 residues. The V segment lost 8 bases and the J segment 4 bases; nucleotides outside the gene matches: 6. The CDR3 DNA reads TGTGCCACCGCGACTAGCGGGAGGGGACCCACCGGGGAGCTGTTTTTT. Translation: CATATSGRGPTGELFF.

The chain recombines TRBV6-5 with TRBJ2-7; 13 bases map to TRBD2. With 7 bases clipped from V and 7 bases from J, the junction kept 7 bases outside the gene matches. The CDR3 runs 14 residues. Germline CDR1 MNHEY, CDR2 SVGAGI. CDR3 coding DNA: TGTGCCAGCAAAGGACTAGCGGGAGCGAGTGAGCAGTACTTC. Amino acid sequence: CASKGLAGASEQYF.

The chain links TRBV5-6 to TRBJ1-6; D uncertain. V was cut by 0 bases and J by 4 bases, with 17 bases left in between. Germline CDR1 and CDR2: SGHDT and YYEEEE. The CDR3 has 18 amino acids. The CDR3 sequence is CASSLDPDPTRYNSPLHF. The CDR3 DNA follows: TGTGCCAGCAGCTTGGACCCAGATCCCACCCGTTATAATTCACCCCTCCACTTT.

This sequence joins TRBV14 and TRBJ2-3; maybe TRBD2 (5 bases). Germline CDR1 is SGHDN and CDR2 is FVKESK. V shed 0 bases and J shed 0 bases, with 13 bases lying between them. The CDR3 runs to 17 residues. The CDR3 DNA follows: TGTGCCAGCAGCCAAGATCTTCGGAGGCGCAGCACAGATACGCAGTATTTT. Amino acid sequence: CASSQDLRRRSTDTQYF.

The V call is TRBV9, the J call TRBJ2-5; no clear D. There are 14 residues in the CDR3. V lost 0 bases and J lost 5, with 11 bases in between. Germline assignment: CDR1 SGDLS and CDR2 YYNGEE. CDR3 residues: CASSVGPGVETQYF. The CDR3 nucleotides are TGTGCCAGCAGCGTAGGGCCGGGTGTGGAGACCCAGTACTTC.

V is TRBV5-1 and J is TRBJ1-1; the D gene is possibly TRBD1 (6 bases). Germline V gene lookup returns CDR1 SGHRS and CDR2 YFSETQ. V lost 2 bases to trimming and J lost 5 bases, with 19 bases between them. The CDR3 length is 16 residues. The CDR3 loop reads CASSFAAGEGRTEAFF. The CDR3 nucleotides are TGCGCCAGCAGCTTTGCCGCAGGGGAGGGGAGGACTGAAGCTTTCTTT.

V and J are TRBV5-1 and TRBJ2-1; 9 bases fit TRBD2. Germline CDR1 and CDR2: SGHRS and YFSETQ. The V and J ends lost 3 bases and 0 bases, in that order; junction bases with no gene match: 1. The CDR3 has 15 residues. The CDR3, as DNA: TGCGCCAGCAGCTCTAGCGGGAACTCCTACAATGAGCAGTTCTTC. Protein product: CASSSSGNSYNEQFF. Full variable domain (missing parts from reference TRBV5-1 and TRBJ2-1): KAGVTQTPRYLIKTRGQQVTLSCSPISGHRSVSWYQQTPGQGLQFLFEYFSETQRNKGNFPGRFSGRQFSNSRSEMNVSTLELGDSALYLCASSSSGNSYNEQFFGPGTRLTVL.

This clone was counted a few times. J is TRBJ2-1 and V is TRBV5-1; 11 bases fit TRBD1. The germline CDR1 and CDR2 sequences are SGHRS and YFSETQ. This CDR3 contains 15 residues. With 0 bases clipped from V and 8 bases from J, the junction kept 4 bases outside the gene matches. The CDR3 sequence is CASSLVDRGLDEQFF. In DNA, the CDR3 is TGCGCCAGCAGCTTGGTGGACAGGGGGCTTGATGAGCAGTTCTTC.

This sequence joins TRBV19 and TRBJ2-2, with D possibly TRBD2 on 7 matching bases. Trimming pared 7 bases from V and 4 bases from J, leaving 19 bases between. Germline assignment: CDR1 LNHDA and CDR2 SQIVND (reference sequence). CDR3 length equals 16 residues. The CDR3 protein is CASTLGGGGPTGELFF. The CDR3 DNA follows: TGTGCCAGTACCTTGGGAGGGGGAGGGCCCACCGGGGAGCTGTTTTTT.

This sequence joins TRBV28 and TRBJ2-7; 16 nucleotides align to TRBD2. The V gene's germline CDR1 is MDHEN and CDR2 SYDVKM. Losses at the gene ends were 4 bases for V and 2 bases for J; bases not matched to a gene: 5. The CDR3 length is 17 residues. CDR3 coding DNA: TGTGCCAGCAGTTCCCTAGGGACTAGCGGGAGGGCCTACGAGCAGTACGTC. Translated, it gives CASSSLGTSGRAYEQYV.

The CDR3 region has the DNA TGTGCCAGCAGCCAGGCGCGGGCCTCCACAGATACGCAGTATTTT. Translated: CASSQARASTDTQYF. The gene calls are TRBV14 and TRBJ2-3, with D tentatively TRBD2 (5 bases). Per the germline V gene, CDR1 is SGHDN and CDR2 is FVKESK. CDR3 length: 15 amino acids. The V end was cut by 3 bases, the J end by 2 bases, with 12 bases between.

The rearrangement uses TRBV5-8 and TRBJ2-7, with D unresolved. Germline V gives CDR1 SGHTS, CDR2 YDEGEE. This CDR3 has 14 amino acids. Trimming took off 1 base at V and 2 bases at J, with 10 bases between the two ends. The CDR3 nucleotides are TGTGCCAGCAGCTTGAGAGTTTCCCCCTACGAGCAGTACTTC. Translated, it gives CASSLRVSPYEQYF.

The chain is built from TRBV7-8 and TRBJ1-1, with D perhaps TRBD1 (5 bases). V lost 2 bases to trimming and J lost 0 bases, with 10 bases between them. CDR3 length: 15 residues. The germline gives CDR1 SGHVS, CDR2 FQNEAQ. The DNA for the CDR3 is TGTGCCAGCAGCTTAATTAGGGGTTTGAACACTGAAGCTTTCTTT. Translating gives CASSLIRGLNTEAFF. Using reference TRBV7-8 and TRBJ1-1 for the parts outside the CDR3, the full variable domain is GAGVSQSPRYKVAKRGQDVALRCDPISGHVSLFWYQQALGQGPEFLTYFQNEAQLDKSGLPSDRFFAERPEGSVSTLKIQRTQQEDSAVYLCASSLIRGLNTEAFFGQGTRLTVV.

This chain joins TRBV19 and TRBJ1-4; 12 bases line up with TRBD1. The germline gives CDR1 LNHDA, CDR2 SQIVND (reference sequence). V was clipped by 5 bases and J by 6 bases; unmatched bases: 7. The CDR3 totals 16 residues. The CDR3 here is CASSRDRGPGDEKLFF. The DNA for the CDR3 is TGTGCCAGTAGTCGGGACAGGGGGCCGGGTGATGAAAAACTGTTTTTT.

The rearrangement links TRBV7-9 to TRBJ1-2, with 7 bases matching TRBD1. V lost 5 bases and J lost 4; bases outside the gene matches: 7. The CDR3 loop spans 14 amino acids. Germline V gene sequence: CDR1 SEHNR, CDR2 FQNEAQ (reference sequence). CDR3 region: CASSRLGQIYGYTF. CDR3 nucleotide sequence: TGTGCCAGCAGCCGCCTGGGACAGATCTATGGCTACACCTTC. Combining the CDR3 with reference TRBV7-9 and TRBJ1-2 gives the whole variable domain DTGVSQNPRHKITKRGQNVTFRCDPISEHNRLYWYRQTLGQGPEFLTYFQNEAQLEKSRLLSDRFSAERPKGSFSTLEIQRTEQGDSAMYLCASSRLGQIYGYTFGSGTRLTVV.

The chain uses TRBV19 and TRBJ2-5, with D possibly TRBD1 on 5 matching bases. The CDR3 contains 13 residues. V was shortened by 5 bases and J by 5 bases, with 12 bases between the two germline ends. Germline V lookup: CDR1 LNHDA, CDR2 SQIVND (reference sequence). The CDR3 coding sequence is TGTGCCAGTAGTGACAGTGATGCGGAGACCCAGTACTTC. It translates to CASSDSDAETQYF.

V and J are TRBV4-3 and TRBJ1-4; perhaps TRBD1 as D (5 bases). The ends were cut back, 4 bases at V and 2 bases at J, with 11 bases in the middle. Per germline, CDR1 LGHNA and CDR2 YSLEER. This CDR3 comprises 15 residues. CDR3 sequence (DNA): TGCGCCAGCAGCCGCGGGACTATCACTAATGAAAAACTGTTTTTT. This sequence encodes CASSRGTITNEKLFF.

This rearrangement joins TRBV15 to TRBJ2-1; 7 bases are a match to TRBD2. This CDR3 has 15 residues. V gave up 1 base and J gave up 10 bases; unmatched junction bases: 10. Germline-derived CDR1 and CDR2 are LNHNV and YYDKDF (reference sequence). The chain's CDR3 is CATSRAGWGGQEQFF. CDR3 in DNA: TGTGCCACCAGCAGAGCGGGGTGGGGAGGGCAGGAGCAGTTCTTC.

The rearrangement uses TRBV29-1 and TRBJ2-7, with D maybe TRBD1 (7 bases). V was pared by 7 bases and J by 2 bases, with 15 bases between. The CDR3 sequence is 13 residues long. Per the germline V gene, CDR1 is SQVTM and CDR2 is ANQGSEA. The CDR3 bases are TGCAGCGCTGGAGGGGGCGAAACCTACGAGCAGTACTTC. Protein product: CSAGGGETYEQYF.

The chain joins TRBV7-3 to TRBJ2-2, with D tentatively TRBD1 (6 bases). This CDR3 is 16 amino acids long. Germline CDR1 SGHTA, CDR2 FQGTGA. The V end lost 2 bases, the J end lost 1 base, and 11 bases lay between the germline ends. The CDR3 coding sequence is TGTGCCAGCAGCTTACGGACAGAGATGAACACCGGGGAGCTGTTTTTT. It translates to CASSLRTEMNTGELFF.

The J gene is TRBJ2-5, the V gene TRBV27; D possibly corresponds to TRBD2 (5 bases). Looked up from germline, CDR1 is MNHEY and CDR2 is SMNVEV (reference sequence). The CDR3 length is 14 residues. Trimming cost V 2 bases and J 5 bases, with 12 bases left between them. This chain's CDR3 is CASSLGVGGETQYF. The CDR3 DNA reads as TGTGCCAGCAGTTTAGGGGTCGGCGGGGAGACCCAGTACTTC.